This TCR beta chain appears in the sequencing data of a study of blood T cell repertoires in COVID-19. About the research overall: Samples came from the United States, Italy and Spain, spanning acute and convalescent COVID-19. T cells, B-cell-depleted T cells, or PBMCs supplied cDNA or gDNA.

Germline CDR1 is MDHEN and CDR2 is SYDVKM. The CDR3 runs to 14 residues. Trimming at V came to 6 bases and at J to 6 bases, leaving 2 bases not matched to a gene. How the authors handled the data: By means of reference gene primer amplification, nucleated cell counts were estimated. Sequenced by immunoSEQ multiplex PCR; TCRdb stores in-frame clones only, minus some. V, J and clone size are those of that table, while D and trimming were read from the DNA. The repertoire holds approximately 150,000 clones, 76% seen once, with roughly 4.5% in the top ten. The sample consisted of peripheral blood. The clonotype originates from a man in his 60s with acute or convalescent COVID-19. The V call is TRBV28, the J call TRBJ2-2; 12 bases match TRBD2. The CDR3 reads CASRTSGSPGELFF. The CDR3 DNA reads TGTGCCAGCAGGACTAGCGGGAGTCCCGGGGAGCTGTTTTTT.